Presented here are 26 T cell receptor beta chains from one specimen sequenced in a study of blood T cell repertoires in COVID-19. The repertoire was sequenced with immunoSEQ multiplex PCR; TCRdb's copy has only in-frame clones and lacks some. The sample records around 200,000 clones, about 83% being singletons. Sequences were obtained from peripheral blood. These receptors came from a young woman with COVID-19, enrolled during active disease.

The genes are TRBV6-5 and TRBJ1-5; D possibly corresponds to TRBD1 (5 bases). The CDR3 consists of 14 residues. Germline assignment: CDR1 MNHEY and CDR2 SVGAGI. Trimming removed 4 bases from V and 8 bases from J, with 15 bases in between. The CDR3 region has the DNA TGTGCCAGCAGTTCACTCATGGGAGGGGAGCCCCAGCATTTT. Translated, it gives CASSSLMGGEPQHF.

This rearrangement joins TRBV9 to TRBJ1-1; no reliable D call. The CDR3 length is 12 residues. The germline V gene has CDR1 SGDLS and CDR2 YYNGEE. V dropped 4 bases and J dropped 0 bases, with 4 bases sitting between them. This CDR3 is CASSTLNTEAFF. In nucleotides, the CDR3 is TGTGCCAGCAGCACTTTGAACACTGAAGCTTTCTTT. The whole variable domain, filled in from reference TRBV9 and TRBJ1-1, reads DSGVTQTPKHLITATGQRVTLRCSPRSGDLSVYWYQQSLDQGLQFLIQYYNGEERAKGNILERFSAQQFPDLHSELNLSSLELGDSALYFCASSTLNTEAFFGQGTRLTVV.

The rearrangement links TRBV4-1 to TRBJ1-5, with TRBD1 matching 7 bases. V was clipped by 0 bases and J by 6 bases; unmatched bases: 11. The CDR3 consists of 17 residues. Germline loops: CDR1 MGHRA, CDR2 YSYEKL. The CDR3 spells CASSQDRDSEHRQPQHF. In nucleotides, the CDR3 is TGCGCCAGCAGCCAAGATCGGGACAGCGAACATCGTCAGCCCCAGCATTTT.

As to this clone: Other nucleotide sequences from this sample produce the same CDR3. The gene calls are TRBV4-3 and TRBJ2-1, with a possible D match to TRBD2 (6 bases). CDR1 LGHNA and CDR2 YSLEER come from the germline V gene. The length of the CDR3 is 15 residues. V gave up 0 bases and J gave up 2 bases, with 8 bases separating them. CDR3 in DNA: TGCGCCAGCAGCCAAGATAGCGGAGCCTACAATGAGCAGTTCTTC. Translated: CASSQDSGAYNEQFF.

This chain links TRBV28 with TRBJ1-2; tentatively, D is TRBD1 (6 bases). The V and J ends lost 3 bases and 4 bases respectively, with 12 bases between them. CDR1 is MDHEN, CDR2 SYDVKM, per germline. The CDR3 extends over 14 amino acids. CDR3 in DNA: TGTGCCAGCAGTTTCGGCCGGACAGTCTATGGCTACACCTTC. It translates to CASSFGRTVYGYTF.

This clone is a singleton in its sample. The chain carries TRBV14 and TRBJ1-2; D is perhaps TRBD1 (6 bases). CDR1 and CDR2 (germline): SGHDN, FVKESK. V was cut by 10 bases and J by 5 bases, with 14 bases left in between. The CDR3 sequence is 12 residues long. In DNA, the CDR3 is TGTGCCACCGAGACAGGACGTTATGGCTACACCTTC. It yields the protein CATETGRYGYTF. The entire variable domain, with the rest obtained from reference TRBV14 and TRBJ1-2, is as follows: EAGVTQFPSHSVIEKGQTVTLRCDPISGHDNLYWYRRVMGKEIKFLLHFVKESKQDESGMPNNRFLAERTGGTYSTLKVQPAELEDSGVYFCATETGRYGYTFGSGTRLTVV.

The CDR3 DNA reads TGTGCCAGCAGCCAGAAAGGGGGCTCCTACGAGCAGTACTTC. It encodes CASSQKGGSYEQYF. The V call is TRBV7-2, the J call TRBJ2-7; the D gene is possibly TRBD1 (6 bases). Germline CDR1 reads SGHTA; CDR2 reads FQGNSA. Trimming stripped 5 bases from V and 0 bases from J, with 11 bases between. CDR3 length: 14 amino acids.

The chain uses TRBV11-2 and TRBJ2-7; D gene uncertain. Germline V gene lookup returns CDR1 SGHAT and CDR2 FQNNGV. V was clipped by 2 bases and J by 2 bases, with 7 bases between them. The CDR3 has 13 amino acids. The CDR3 reads CASSLRGPYEQYF. CDR3 DNA sequence: TGTGCCAGCAGCTTAAGAGGCCCCTACGAGCAGTACTTC.

The rearrangement uses TRBV5-4 and TRBJ1-1; a possible D gene is TRBD1 (5 bases). Germline V gene data show CDR1 as SGHNT and CDR2 as YYREEE (reference sequence). The CDR3 extends over 15 amino acids. V lost 2 bases, J lost 4 bases, and 15 bases lay in between. The DNA of the CDR3 is TGTGCCAGCAGCTTCGAACCCGACAGAGGCACTGAAGCTTTCTTT. Amino acids: CASSFEPDRGTEAFF.

J is TRBJ2-6 and V is TRBV30, with D perhaps TRBD2 (5 bases). In germline, CDR1 is GTSNPN, CDR2 SVGIG (reference sequence). Trimming removed 7 bases at V and 0 bases at J, with 16 bases between. There are 16 residues in the CDR3. In DNA, the CDR3 is TGTGCCTCCCACCCCACAGAGGGCTCTGGGGCCAACGTCCTGACTTTC. Translated: CASHPTEGSGANVLTF.

J is TRBJ1-2 and V is TRBV7-3; D is perhaps TRBD1 (5 bases). There are 13 residues in the CDR3. Germline V gene lookup returns CDR1 SGHTA and CDR2 FQGTGA. V was shortened by 2 bases and J by 5 bases, with 9 bases between the two germline ends. The CDR3 nucleotides are TGTGCCAGCAGCTTACGGCGGGGGTATGGCTACACCTTC. Protein sequence: CASSLRRGYGYTF.

The J gene is TRBJ2-3, the V gene TRBV3-1 (or the pseudogene TRBV3-2); 16 bases are a match to TRBD2. The germline gives CDR1 LGHDT, CDR2 YNNKEL (reference sequence). This CDR3 spans 18 amino acids. The J segment lost 3 bases and the V segment lost 1 base, leaving 4 bases of the junction unmatched. The CDR3 region is CASSQGGTSGGVTDTQYF. The CDR3 DNA reads TGTGCCAGCAGCCAAGGTGGGACTAGCGGGGGGGTAACAGATACGCAGTATTTT.

The rearrangement links TRBV9 to TRBJ2-1, with 9 bases lining up with TRBD1. The CDR3 loop spans 16 amino acids. Germline CDR1 and CDR2: SGDLS and YYNGEE. Trimming took 0 bases from V and 4 from J; bases not matched to a gene: 5. CDR3 sequence: CASSVDGTGRYNEQFF. CDR3 in DNA: TGTGCCAGCAGCGTAGACGGGACAGGGAGATACAATGAGCAGTTCTTC.

The chain recombines TRBV9 with TRBJ2-1; D is uncertain. This CDR3 region has 10 residues. The ends were cut back, 7 bases at V and 8 bases at J, with 7 bases in the middle. Germline V CDR1 and CDR2: SGDLS, YYNGEE. The CDR3 is CASAGYEQFF. DNA for the CDR3: TGTGCCAGCGCCGGTTATGAGCAGTTCTTC.

This clone was seen a single time. V is TRBV6-5 and J is TRBJ2-2; TRBD1 matches 8 bases. The trim removed 6 bases at V and 1 base at J, leaving 1 base unmatched. The germline V gene encodes CDR1 MNHEY and CDR2 SVGAGI. The CDR3 covers 14 residues. This chain's CDR3 is CASRGTGNTGELFF. CDR3 coding DNA: TGTGCCAGCAGAGGGACAGGGAACACCGGGGAGCTGTTTTTT.

There are a few counts of this clone. The rearrangement joins TRBV7-9 to TRBJ1-3; D gene unclear. V lost 5 bases, J lost 3 bases, and 8 bases lay in between. CDR3 size: 13 residues. Germline values: CDR1 SEHNR, CDR2 FQNEAQ (reference sequence). The CDR3 nucleotides are TGTGCCAGCAGCACGGGGTTTGGAAACACCATATATTTT. Translation: CASSTGFGNTIYF.

The chain couples TRBV11-2 to TRBJ2-1; a possible D gene is TRBD1 (5 bases). Between the trimmed V and J ends, which lost 0 bases and 0 bases, there was a span of 9 bases. Germline lookup yields CDR1 SGHAT and CDR2 FQNNGV. This CDR3 has 16 residues. The CDR3 protein is CASSLDWGSSYNEQFF. DNA of the CDR3: TGTGCCAGCAGCTTAGATTGGGGCAGCTCCTACAATGAGCAGTTCTTC. The full variable domain, rest sourced from reference TRBV11-2 and TRBJ2-1, is EAGVAQSPRYKIIEKRQSVAFWCNPISGHATLYWYQQILGQGPKLLIQFQNNGVVDDSQLPKDRFSAERLKGVDSTLKIQPAKLEDSAVYLCASSLDWGSSYNEQFFGPGTRLTVL.

This clone was detected only once. V is TRBV5-4 and J is TRBJ2-7, with a tentative D call TRBD1 (7 bases). The CDR3 runs to 14 residues. Germline values: CDR1 SGHNT, CDR2 YYREEE (reference sequence). V gave up 4 bases and J gave up 4 bases, with 15 bases separating them. The CDR3 here is CASSEGGQIYEQYF. The DNA of the CDR3 is TGTGCCAGCAGCGAGGGGGGACAGATATACGAGCAGTACTTC.

The V call is TRBV4-3, the J call TRBJ1-5, with D unresolved. CDR3 size: 13 residues. Trimming cost V 1 base and J 2 bases, with 3 bases left between them. Germline V gives CDR1 LGHNA, CDR2 YSLEER. In DNA, the CDR3 is TGCGCCAGCAGCCAAGGGCGCAATCAGCCCCAGCATTTT. Translated, it gives CASSQGRNQPQHF.

V and J are TRBV7-6 and TRBJ2-1, with TRBD1 matching 7 bases. CDR1 and CDR2 (germline): SGHVS, FNYEAQ. The CDR3 length is 15 residues. V trimming: 2 bases; J trimming: 4 bases; junction bases outside the gene matches: 5. CDR3 region: CASSLSQGVYNEQFF. CDR3 nucleotide sequence: TGTGCCAGCAGCTTAAGTCAGGGGGTTTACAATGAGCAGTTCTTC.

J is TRBJ1-2 and V is TRBV6-2 or TRBV6-3; 11 bases line up with TRBD1. CDR3 length equals 16 residues. V gave up 0 bases and J gave up 6 bases; unmatched junction bases: 6. The germline V gene has CDR1 MNHEY and CDR2 SVGEGT. CDR3 DNA sequence: TGTGCCAGCAGTTACTCGGCAGGACAGGGGGCTCATGGCTACACCTTC. This translates into CASSYSAGQGAHGYTF.

The V gene is TRBV5-4, the J gene TRBJ2-3, with 9 bases fitting TRBD1. J gave up 4 bases and V 4 bases, and 10 bases lay outside the gene matches. Germline-derived CDR1 and CDR2 are SGHNT and YYREEE (reference sequence). CDR3 size: 16 residues. The CDR3 DNA sequence: TGTGCCAGCAGCCGCCCAAGACAGGGGGTTCCAGATACGCAGTATTTT. Residues: CASSRPRQGVPDTQYF.

This chain joins TRBV4-3 and TRBJ2-7, with 7 bases aligning to TRBD1. The CDR3 length is 15 residues. Germline CDR1 reads LGHNA; CDR2 reads YSLEER. Trimming removed 3 bases from V and 2 bases from J; junction bases left unmatched: 7. CDR3 in amino acids: CASSQEGQVTYEQYF. The CDR3 nucleotides are TGCGCCAGCAGCCAGGAAGGACAGGTGACCTACGAGCAGTACTTC.

The chain couples TRBV9 to TRBJ2-7; tentative D call: TRBD1 (6 bases). CDR3 size: 16 residues. Deletions cut 0 bases from V and 6 bases from J, with 19 bases between. Germline V gene sequence: CDR1 SGDLS, CDR2 YYNGEE. CDR3 in DNA: TGTGCCAGCAGCGTAGGGGTATACAGGGAGTTCCGCGAGCAGTACTTC. Its translation is CASSVGVYREFREQYF.

Concerning this clone: Relative to the germline gene, one junction end is altered; a read error may explain this. This chain connects TRBV20-1 to TRBJ2-1; the D gene is possibly TRBD2 (5 bases). Per germline, CDR1 DFQATT and CDR2 SNEGSKA (reference sequence). The CDR3 has 11 residues. Written as DNA, the CDR3 is TGCAGTGCCATAAATGGGAGCCTCTATCTCTTC. Translated: CSAINGSLYLF.

This rearrangement joins TRBV5-4 to TRBJ1-3, with D uncertain. This CDR3 has 15 residues. Germline V lookup: CDR1 SGHNT, CDR2 YYREEE (reference sequence). Trimming removed 4 bases from V and 0 bases from J, with 11 bases in between. The CDR3 loop reads CASSHGRDSGNTIYF. In DNA form, the CDR3 reads TGTGCCAGCAGCCATGGGCGGGACTCTGGAAACACCATATATTTT.